This T cell receptor beta chain was observed in a study of shared clonotypes between healthy human individuals. Using immunoSEQ multiplex PCR, the repertoire was profiled, and TCRdb retains in-frame clones only, with some absent. The repertoire has fewer than 2.5 million clones, roughly 93% of them found once; the top ten carry around 0.4%. Germline CDR1 reads KGHSH; CDR2 reads LQKENI. The V end was cut by 3 bases, the J end by 0 bases, with 9 bases between. The CDR3 has 15 residues. This clone is a singleton in its sample. Its antigen is still unknown. Naive CD45RA+ and memory CD45RA-negative subsets were split from CD4+ cells. The study's findings and limits: For naive CD4 cells, roughly 4.6% of clonotypes were shared across a handful of donors. Relative to their counterparts shared across all four donors, non-shared clonotypes exhibited diminished generation probabilities. Richness estimates generally favored naive over memory subsets.

This chain uses TRBV18 with TRBJ1-5; D not certain. The sample consisted of naive CD4+ T cells from PBMCs. Indicated subset: CD45RA+ positively selected. The TCR originated in a man between 18 and 35 years old in good health. Some clones in this sample may be carry-over from other donors' samples. The CDR3 sequence: CASSPGKDSNQPQHF. The DNA of the CDR3 is TGTGCCAGCTCACCGGGAAAGGATAGCAATCAGCCCCAGCATTTT.